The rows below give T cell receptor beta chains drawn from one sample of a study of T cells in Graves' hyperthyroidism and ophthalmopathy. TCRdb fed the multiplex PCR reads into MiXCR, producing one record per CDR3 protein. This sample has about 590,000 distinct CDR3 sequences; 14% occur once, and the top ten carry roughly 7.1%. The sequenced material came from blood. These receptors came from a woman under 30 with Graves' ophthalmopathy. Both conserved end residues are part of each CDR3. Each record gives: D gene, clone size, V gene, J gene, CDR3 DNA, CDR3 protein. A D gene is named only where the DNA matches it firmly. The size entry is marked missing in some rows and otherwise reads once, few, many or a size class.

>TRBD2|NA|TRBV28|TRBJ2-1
TGTGCCAGCAGTTTGTGGACTAGCGGGTCCTACAATGAGCAGTTCTTC
CASSLWTSGSYNEQFF
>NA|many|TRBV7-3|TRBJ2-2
TGTGCCAGCAGCCCTCGGGGGCAGGCTTTTCACACCGGGGAGCTGTTTTTT
CASSPRGQAFHTGELFF
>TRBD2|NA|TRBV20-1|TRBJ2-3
TGCAGTGCTAGCCGGGGGACTAGCGATCCCGCAGATACGCAGTATTTT
CSASRGTSDPADTQYF
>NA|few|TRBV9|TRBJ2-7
TGTGCCAGCAGCGTAAATCCCACCTACGAGCAGTACTTC
CASSVNPTYEQYF
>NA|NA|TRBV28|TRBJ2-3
TGTGCCAGCAGTTTAGGTAGCGGCACAGATACGCAGTATTTT
CASSLGSGTDTQYF
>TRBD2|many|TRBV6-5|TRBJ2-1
TGTGCCAGCAGTTACGAGCGGGAGGGTGACAATGAGCAGTTCTTC
CASSYEREGDNEQFF
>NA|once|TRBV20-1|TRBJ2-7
TGCAGTGCTAGAGATCAGCTAGGGAGTTACGAGCAGTACTTC
CSARDQLGSYEQYF
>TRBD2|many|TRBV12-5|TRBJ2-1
TGTGCTAGTGGTTACGGGACTAGCGGGAGGGACAATGAGCAGTTCTTC
CASGYGTSGRDNEQFF
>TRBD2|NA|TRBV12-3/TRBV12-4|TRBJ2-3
TGTGCCAGCAGTCCGGCGGGAGCTGCAGATACGCAGTATTTT
CASSPAGAADTQYF
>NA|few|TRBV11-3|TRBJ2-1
TGTGCCAGCAGCTTTACCGGGGGTCTCTACAATGAGCAGTTCTTC
CASSFTGGLYNEQFF
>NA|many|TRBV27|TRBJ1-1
TGTGCCAGCAGTTGGACGGTGAACACTGAAGCTTTCTTT
CASSWTVNTEAFF
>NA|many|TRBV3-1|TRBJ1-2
TGTGCCAGCAGCCAAGGGGGGGGGAACTATGGCTACACCTTC
CASSQGGGNYGYTF
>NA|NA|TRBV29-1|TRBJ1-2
TGCAGCGCTGTAGCTGCTAACTATGGCTACACCTTC
CSAVAANYGYTF
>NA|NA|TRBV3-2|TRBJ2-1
TGTGCCGCTCCGGGACAGCTCTACAATGAGCAGTTCTTC
CAAPGQLYNEQFF
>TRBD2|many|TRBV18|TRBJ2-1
TGTGCCAGCTCACCATATACTAGCGGGAGCGATGAGCAGTTCTTC
CASSPYTSGSDEQFF
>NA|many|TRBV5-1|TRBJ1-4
TGCGCCAGCAGCTTGTCCGGGGTTGGGGAAAAACTGTTTTTT
CASSLSGVGEKLFF
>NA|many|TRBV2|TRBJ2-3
TGTGCCAGCAGCCTAGACTTTTCAGATACGCAGTATTTT
CASSLDFSDTQYF
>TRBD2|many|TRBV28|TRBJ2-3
TGTGCCAGCAGTTTGTGGGCGGGAGGGGATACGCAGTATTTT
CASSLWAGGDTQYF
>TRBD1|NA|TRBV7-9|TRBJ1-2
TGTGCCAGCAGTTTCCTGGACAGGGGAAGAGCTTATGGCTACACCTTC
CASSFLDRGRAYGYTF
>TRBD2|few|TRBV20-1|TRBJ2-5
TGCAGTGCTAAATGGACTAGCGGGAGGAATGAGTACTTC
CSAKWTSGRNEYF
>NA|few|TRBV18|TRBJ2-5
TGTGCCAGCTCACCACGTACAACAGGGCAAGAGACCCAGTACTTC
CASSPRTTGQETQYF
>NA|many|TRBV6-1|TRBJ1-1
TGTGCCAGCAGGCTACAGCGAACGGCTGAAGCTTTCTTT
CASRLQRTAEAFF
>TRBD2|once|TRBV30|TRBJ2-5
TGTGCCTTTAGCGGGAGCGGGGAGACCCAGTACTTC
CAFSGSGETQYF
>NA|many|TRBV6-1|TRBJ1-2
TGTGCCAGCAGTGTACTGACGGGCACCGGCTATGGCTACACCTTC
CASSVLTGTGYGYTF
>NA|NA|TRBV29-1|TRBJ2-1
TGCAGCGTTGAACGGTTCAATGAGCAGTTCTTC
CSVERFNEQFF
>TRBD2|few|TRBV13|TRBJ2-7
TGTGCCAGCAGCTTAGCCGCCGGGAGGGTCTCCTACGAGCAGTACTTC
CASSLAAGRVSYEQYF
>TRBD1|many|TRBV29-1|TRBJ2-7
TGCAGCGTGAAACCGGGACAGGGCCCCTACGAGCAGTACTTC
CSVKPGQGPYEQYF
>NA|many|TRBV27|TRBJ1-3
TGTGCCAGCAGAGGAGTGGGGAGCTCTGGAAACACCATATATTTT
CASRGVGSSGNTIYF
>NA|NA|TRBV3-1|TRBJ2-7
TGTGCCAGCAGCCAAGACAGGGTTAATCTTGGCGAGCAGTACTTC
CASSQDRVNLGEQYF